This T cell receptor beta chain comes out of a study of regulatory T cells in long-lasting Graves disease. Across the whole study: Over 5 years of antithyroid drugs plus positive TSH receptor antibodies defined persistent Graves' disease. Regarding the study as a whole: Persistent disease samples used TRBV28, TRBJ1-2 and TRBJ2-5 preferentially. Patients whose Graves' disease persisted exhibited lower TCR diversity than those newly diagnosed.

As regards this clonotype: Its antigen is unknown.

The CDR3 has 17 amino acids. V lost 3 bases to trimming and J lost 6 bases; unmatched junction nucleotides: 11. Germline CDR1 and CDR2: SEHNR and FQNEAQ (reference sequence). Time point here: persistent/refractory GD, antithyroid drugs over 5 years with positive TRAb. Extracted RNA from PBMCs served as the source of the TCR library. CDR3 regions were amplified by Arm-PCR using iRepertoire HTBI primers to build TCR beta libraries. Original processing methods: The samples yielded 62 TRBV and roughly 13 TRBJ segments. TCRdb itself ran the multiplex PCR reads through MiXCR, one entry per CDR3 protein. The authors' filters were not applied to this entry. In the table there are around 430,000 distinct CDR3 sequences, about 20% of which are singletons.

The V and J genes are TRBV7-9 and TRBJ2-5, with 12 bases that match TRBD1. Sequencing used peripheral blood mononuclear cells (PBMCs), obtained when the disease was refractory, from a patient treated with antithyroid drugs. This TCR was sampled from a female donor with Graves disease. The CDR3 loop reads CASSFLSGTGGKKTQYF. The DNA for the CDR3 is TGTGCCAGCAGCTTTTTATCGGGGACAGGGGGCAAGAAGACCCAGTACTTC.